This entry lists 22 T cell receptor beta chains sequenced from one sample in a study of T cell responses to AZD1222 COVID-19 vaccine (dated by TCRdb to about 2021). According to the study, the label for this sample's time point signals: about 28 days (+/-7) after the second vaccine dose. Libraries were prepared through the immunoSEQ multiplex PCR assay. The table was pulled from immuneACCESS by TCRdb, which kept in-frame rearrangements only. Such tables lose some clones; where checked, under half of the loss comes from unresolved V genes, and the rest has no known cause. A total of 150,000 or so clones appear in this sample, roughly 91% of them only once. The top ten hold under 1.2% of the sample. The sample in question was peripheral blood, obtained 28 days after the second AZD1222 dose. These receptors came from an adult who received the AZD1222 COVID-19 vaccine.

This chain uses TRBV12-5 with TRBJ2-1; 10 bases fit TRBD1. The CDR3 runs 17 residues. V was pared by 6 bases and J by 2 bases, with 10 bases of the junction left unmatched. Looked up from germline, CDR1 is LGHNT and CDR2 is FRNRAP. Here the CDR3 DNA reads TGTGCTAGTGGCTTAGGGGGACAGGGGTACACCTACAATGAGCAGTTCTTC. Residues: CASGLGGQGYTYNEQFF.

The V and J genes are TRBV5-4 and TRBJ2-5; no reliable D call. This CDR3 region has 14 residues. Trimming took 2 bases from V and 1 from J, leaving 9 bases between them. The germline V gene has CDR1 SGHNT and CDR2 YYREEE (reference sequence). CDR3 DNA sequence: TGTGCCAGCAGCTTTCTCGGACCCCAAGAGACCCAGTACTTC. Translated: CASSFLGPQETQYF.

The rearrangement links TRBV5-1 to TRBJ1-2; 10 bases line up with TRBD1. Germline trimming cut 4 bases from V and 4 bases from J; bases unmatched to any gene: 4. Germline CDR1 reads SGHRS; CDR2 reads YFSETQ. The CDR3 covers 14 residues. CDR3 bases: TGCGCCAGCAGCCAAGACAGGGGGCTCTATGGCTACACCTTC. This sequence encodes CASSQDRGLYGYTF.

The chain joins TRBV6-6 to TRBJ1-5; TRBD1 matches at 7 bases. The CDR3 contains 16 residues. V lost 5 bases, J lost 6 bases, and 13 bases stayed unmatched. Germline lookup yields CDR1 MNHNY and CDR2 SVGAGI (reference sequence). CDR3 DNA sequence: TGTGCCAGCAGTCCCCAGACAGGGAGGTATGGTCAGCCCCAGCATTTT. It yields the protein CASSPQTGRYGQPQHF.

This chain uses TRBV10-3 with TRBJ2-2, with a possible D match to TRBD2 (5 bases). Trimming removed 10 bases from V and 1 base from J, with 10 bases in between. This CDR3 contains 13 residues. Per germline, CDR1 ENHRY and CDR2 SYGVKD. The CDR3 nucleotides are TGTGCCACCCGGGAAGGGAACACCGGGGAGCTGTTTTTT. Its translation is CATREGNTGELFF.

Notes on this clone: The sample holds other DNA sequences that translate to the same CDR3. The chain carries TRBV5-1 and TRBJ2-1; D unresolved. The length of the CDR3 is 14 residues. Germline V lookup: CDR1 SGHRS, CDR2 YFSETQ. V lost 3 bases, J lost 0 bases, and 7 bases lay in between. Here the CDR3 reads CASSSASSYNEQFF. Here the CDR3 DNA reads TGCGCCAGCAGCTCCGCGAGCTCCTACAATGAGCAGTTCTTC.

The genes are TRBV30 and TRBJ2-5; D call uncertain. The CDR3 totals 12 residues. V lost 5 bases and J lost 0, with 7 bases in between. Per the germline V gene, CDR1 is GTSNPN and CDR2 is SVGIG (reference sequence). The CDR3 loop reads CAWGPNQETQYF. The DNA for the CDR3 is TGTGCCTGGGGGCCAAACCAAGAGACCCAGTACTTC.

The chain couples TRBV5-1 to TRBJ2-1; 7 nucleotides agree with TRBD1. Germline values: CDR1 SGHRS, CDR2 YFSETQ. V shed 3 bases, J shed 4 bases, and the junction held 1 base outside the gene matches. The CDR3 has 13 residues. This CDR3 is CASSSTGYNEQFF. DNA of the CDR3: TGCGCCAGCAGCTCGACAGGGTACAATGAGCAGTTCTTC. Full variable domain (remainder filled in from reference TRBV5-1 and TRBJ2-1): KAGVTQTPRYLIKTRGQQVTLSCSPISGHRSVSWYQQTPGQGLQFLFEYFSETQRNKGNFPGRFSGRQFSNSRSEMNVSTLELGDSALYLCASSSTGYNEQFFGPGTRLTVL.

The J gene is TRBJ1-2, the V gene TRBV29-1; D is perhaps TRBD1 (6 bases). This CDR3 region has 15 residues. The V end lost 3 bases, the J end lost 0 bases, and 14 bases lay between the germline ends. CDR1 is SQVTM, CDR2 ANQGSEA, per germline. The CDR3 reads CSVEGHLTTNYGYTF. CDR3 nucleotides: TGCAGCGTTGAGGGACACCTCACTACTAACTATGGCTACACCTTC. The variable domain in full, completed from reference TRBV29-1 and TRBJ1-2, reads SAVISQKPSRDICQRGTSLTIQCQVDSQVTMMFWYRQQPGQSLTLIATANQGSEATYESGFVIDKFPISRPNLTFSTLTVSNMSPEDSSIYLCSVEGHLTTNYGYTFGSGTRLTVV.

This chain joins TRBV6-1 and TRBJ1-6, with 11 bases matching TRBD1. V shed 3 bases, J shed 14 bases, and the junction held 9 bases outside the gene matches. From germline, CDR1 is MNHNS and CDR2 SASEGT. The CDR3 covers 15 residues. CDR3 bases: TGTGCCAGCAGTGACGGGGACAGGGGGGTTTTATCCCTCCACTTT. Translation: CASSDGDRGVLSLHF.

The genes are TRBV4-1 and TRBJ2-2; TRBD2 matches at 12 bases. CDR1 is MGHRA, CDR2 YSYEKL, per germline. The CDR3 covers 19 residues. V lost 4 bases and J lost 3; bases outside the gene matches: 12. CDR3 nucleotides: TGCGCCAGCAGCCCCCTCCTAGCGGGAGGGCCCTACTACACCGGGGAGCTGTTTTTT. Translation: CASSPLLAGGPYYTGELFF.

The chain uses TRBV4-1 and TRBJ1-4; D perhaps matches TRBD1 (5 bases). The CDR3 length is 13 residues. Trimming pared 0 bases from V and 11 bases from J, leaving 10 bases between. CDR1 is MGHRA and CDR2 is YSYEKL in the germline V gene. The CDR3 nucleotides are TGCGCCAGCAGCCAAGAGGAGGGGTGGAAACTGTTTTTT. Translating it yields CASSQEEGWKLFF.

This clone was found once. The chain employs TRBV21-1 and TRBJ1-6; TRBD1, the table's D call, was not compared with the DNA. TRBV21-1 is described as a pseudogene. The CDR3 spans 16 residues. The CDR3 region is CASSTLGQGFNSPLHF. The CDR3 nucleotides are TGTGCCAGCAGCACGCTAGGCCAGGGGTTTAATTCACCCCTCCACTTT.

The V gene is TRBV9, the J gene TRBJ1-2; 7 bases line up with TRBD1. This CDR3 is 13 amino acids long. V gave up 0 bases and J gave up 8 bases; unmatched junction bases: 4. Looked up from germline, CDR1 is SGDLS and CDR2 is YYNGEE. CDR3 bases: TGTGCCAGCAGCGTAGGGACAGGAGAAGGCTACACCTTC. This codes for CASSVGTGEGYTF.

This chain uses TRBV2 with TRBJ1-5; D remains unclear. Trimming shortened V by 5 bases and J by 4 bases, and 9 bases separated the two germline ends. The CDR3 covers 13 residues. Germline loops: CDR1 SNHLY, CDR2 FYNNEI. The CDR3 sequence is CASSSESNQPQHF. CDR3 in DNA: TGTGCCAGCAGTTCAGAATCAAATCAGCCCCAGCATTTT.

The chain couples TRBV5-1 to TRBJ2-2; 7 bases fit TRBD1. Trimming removed 0 bases from V and 6 bases from J; junction bases left unmatched: 8. Germline lookup yields CDR1 SGHRS and CDR2 YFSETQ. CDR3 length equals 16 residues. CDR3 sequence reads: CASSLERTGSSGELFF. The CDR3 coding sequence is TGCGCCAGCAGCTTGGAACGGACAGGCTCCTCCGGGGAGCTGTTTTTT.

J is TRBJ2-7 and V is TRBV20-1; weak D call: TRBD2 (5 bases). The germline V gene has CDR1 DFQATT and CDR2 SNEGSKA (reference sequence). V was trimmed by 3 bases and J by 5 bases, leaving 14 bases between them. The CDR3 totals 13 residues. The CDR3 DNA follows: TGCAGTGCTAGTGGCGGGTGGGTCCACGAGCAGTACTTC. Protein product: CSASGGWVHEQYF.

The chain has TRBV18 and TRBJ1-5; D unclear. This CDR3 has 12 residues. V was trimmed by 4 bases and J by 6 bases, leaving 7 bases between them. Germline CDR1 and CDR2: KGHSH and LQKENI. CDR3 bases: TGTGCCAGCTCACAGGGCACTCAGCCCCAGCATTTT. Its protein product is CASSQGTQPQHF.

This chain links TRBV12-3 or TRBV12-4 with TRBJ1-2, with D unresolved. V lost 4 bases and J 5 bases, leaving 11 bases between the germline ends. CDR3 size: 13 residues. CDR3 region: CASSYSEGYGYTF. DNA for the CDR3: TGTGCCAGCAGTTATTCGGAGGGTTATGGCTACACCTTC.

Written as DNA, the CDR3 is TGTGCCAGCAGCTTAGGGGACACCGGAGGCTACACCTTC. Amino acids: CASSLGDTGGYTF. The chain links TRBV7-9 to TRBJ1-2, with D perhaps TRBD1 (6 bases). V gave up 1 base and J gave up 8 bases, with 11 bases separating them. CDR1 is SEHNR and CDR2 is FQNEAQ in the germline V gene (reference sequence). The CDR3 spans 13 residues.

This rearrangement joins TRBV28 to TRBJ1-2; 8 nucleotides agree with TRBD1. V lost 4 bases to trimming and J lost 2 bases; unmatched junction nucleotides: 0. Germline lookup yields CDR1 MDHEN and CDR2 SYDVKM. This CDR3 has 13 residues. The CDR3 protein is CASSWTGNYGYTF. As DNA, the CDR3 is TGTGCCAGCAGTTGGACAGGGAACTATGGCTACACCTTC.

This chain connects TRBV5-1 to TRBJ1-2; D gene unclear. Trimming pared 3 bases from V and 5 bases from J, leaving 11 bases between. In germline, CDR1 is SGHRS, CDR2 YFSETQ. This CDR3 contains 13 residues. CDR3 bases: TGCGCCAGCAGCTCCGGGGTTCATTATGGCTACACCTTC. Encoded protein: CASSSGVHYGYTF. Combining the CDR3 with reference TRBV5-1 and TRBJ1-2 gives the whole variable domain KAGVTQTPRYLIKTRGQQVTLSCSPISGHRSVSWYQQTPGQGLQFLFEYFSETQRNKGNFPGRFSGRQFSNSRSEMNVSTLELGDSALYLCASSSGVHYGYTFGSGTRLTVV.